The 30 T cell receptor beta chains given below trace back to one sample, sequenced in a study of T cell responses to AZD1222 COVID-19 vaccine. The assay was immunoSEQ multiplex PCR, and TCRdb's table has in-frame clones only and misses some. The sample gives 150,000 or so clones, 80% to 95% of which show up once; approximately 2.7% is in the top ten. Sequenced material: peripheral blood, taken on day 0 of MenACWY control vaccination. The receptors stem from an adult in good health.

The chain is built from TRBV6-1 and TRBJ1-2; 10 nucleotides line up with TRBD1. This CDR3 comprises 17 residues. Germline V gene data show CDR1 as MNHNS and CDR2 as SASEGT. The J segment lost 4 bases and the V segment lost 1 base, leaving 9 bases of the junction unmatched. The CDR3 loop reads CASSEVGAGQGSYGYTF. As DNA, the CDR3 is TGTGCCAGCAGTGAAGTAGGAGCGGGACAGGGGAGCTATGGCTACACCTTC.

The chain has TRBV29-1 and TRBJ2-2; a weak D match, TRBD2 (6 bases). V was clipped by 4 bases and J by 2 bases, with 14 bases between them. This CDR3 spans 15 amino acids. The germline V gene encodes CDR1 SQVTM and CDR2 ANQGSEA. CDR3 DNA sequence: TGCAGCGTTGTGGGGGGATGGGGCAACACCGGGGAGCTGTTTTTT. Translation: CSVVGGWGNTGELFF.

The genes are TRBV5-4 and TRBJ1-3; D uncertain. V was pared by 2 bases and J by 4 bases, with 7 bases between. This CDR3 is 13 amino acids long. Germline V gives CDR1 SGHNT, CDR2 YYREEE (reference sequence). The CDR3 is CASSFRAGNTIYF. DNA for the CDR3: TGTGCCAGCAGCTTCCGAGCGGGAAACACCATATATTTT.

The chain couples TRBV7-3 to TRBJ2-6; D gene unclear. V was shortened by 5 bases and J by 9 bases, with 17 bases between the two germline ends. This CDR3 region has 15 residues. Germline V lookup: CDR1 SGHTA, CDR2 FQGTGA. The CDR3 protein is CASSPPQPHNNVLTF. The CDR3 DNA reads TGTGCCAGCAGCCCCCCCCAACCCCACAACAACGTCCTGACTTTC.

The chain joins TRBV7-2 to TRBJ1-2; 8 bases line up with TRBD1. Germline values: CDR1 SGHTA, CDR2 FQGNSA. This CDR3 has 13 residues. V trimming: 5 bases; J trimming: 4 bases; junction bases outside the gene matches: 3. CDR3 DNA: TGTGCCAGCAGCGCTGACAGGGGCTATGGCTACACCTTC. This sequence encodes CASSADRGYGYTF.

This clone came up once. The chain links TRBV27 to TRBJ2-7; D is ambiguous. Germline V lookup: CDR1 MNHEY, CDR2 SMNVEV (reference sequence). Trimming removed 0 bases at V and 7 bases at J, with 10 bases between. This CDR3 is built from 13 residues. The CDR3 DNA reads as TGTGCCAGCAGTTTATCGAGAGCCTTGGAGCAGTACTTC. As protein: CASSLSRALEQYF.

The chain uses TRBV28 and TRBJ2-7, with 9 bases that match TRBD2. Germline-derived CDR1 and CDR2 are MDHEN and SYDVKM. The CDR3 length is 13 residues. Unmatched junction bases numbered 2, after V lost 6 bases and J lost 2 bases. The CDR3 DNA sequence: TGTGCCAGCAGGGGCGGGGGGGCCTACGAGCAGTACTTC. Amino acid sequence: CASRGGGAYEQYF.

The rearrangement joins TRBV5-1 to TRBJ2-7, with D perhaps matching TRBD1 or TRBD2 (5 bases each). Germline CDR1 is SGHRS and CDR2 is YFSETQ. The CDR3 is made up of 13 amino acids. The CDR3 nucleotides are TGCGTAACATCAAGGGGTGGGGGCTACGAGCAGTACTTC. Translation gives CVTSRGGGYEQYF.

The V call is TRBV28, the J call TRBJ1-2; D gene uncertain. The CDR3 totals 12 residues. CDR1 MDHEN and CDR2 SYDVKM come from the germline V gene. Trimming removed 2 bases from V and 10 bases from J, with 11 bases in between. DNA of the CDR3: TGTGCCAGCAGTTTACCCTTTGGGGTCTACACCTTC. It yields the protein CASSLPFGVYTF.

This chain links TRBV19 with TRBJ1-3, with TRBD1 as a possible D gene (5 bases). Germline loops: CDR1 LNHDA, CDR2 SQIVND (reference sequence). V gave up 7 bases and J gave up 1 base, with 11 bases separating them. This CDR3 is 14 amino acids long. The CDR3 nucleotides read TGTGCCAGTAAGCAGGGAGAATCTGGAAACACCATATATTTT. Translation gives CASKQGESGNTIYF. The entire variable domain, with the rest obtained from reference TRBV19 and TRBJ1-3, is as follows: DGGITQSPKYLFRKEGQNVTLSCEQNLNHDAMYWYRQDPGQGLRLIYYSQIVNDFQKGDIAEGYSVSREKKESFPLTVTSAQKNPTAFYLCASKQGESGNTIYFGEGSWLTVV.

This chain links TRBV3-1 (or the pseudogene TRBV3-2) with TRBJ1-1, with a possible D match to TRBD1 (5 bases). From germline, CDR1 is LGHDT and CDR2 YNNKEL (reference sequence). This CDR3 region has 17 residues. V was cut by 4 bases and J by 0 bases, with 18 bases left in between. This CDR3 reads CASSPRKGRRMNTEAFF. The CDR3 region has the DNA TGTGCCAGCAGCCCTCGGAAGGGACGAAGAATGAACACTGAAGCTTTCTTT.

The chain carries TRBV3-1 (or the pseudogene TRBV3-2) and TRBJ1-1; a weak D match, TRBD1 (6 bases). V lost 4 bases, J lost 1 base, and 16 bases lay in between. Germline V gene sequence: CDR1 LGHDT, CDR2 YNNKEL (reference sequence). The CDR3 covers 16 residues. In nucleotides, the CDR3 is TGTGCCAGCAGCCTCCGGGACAAAGGCTCGAACACTGAAGCTTTCTTT. It translates to CASSLRDKGSNTEAFF.

The J gene is TRBJ2-7, the V gene TRBV15; TRBD1 aligns across 8 bases. This CDR3 spans 14 amino acids. Trimming at V came to 3 bases and at J to 4 bases, leaving 5 bases not matched to a gene. Germline V gene data show CDR1 as LNHNV and CDR2 as YYDKDF (reference sequence). Here the CDR3 DNA reads TGTGCCACCAGCAGTCCCGGGACAGGTTACGAGCAGTACTTC. It is translated as CATSSPGTGYEQYF.

The chain couples TRBV24-1 to TRBJ2-1; 16 nucleotides agree with TRBD2. The CDR3 extends over 18 amino acids. CDR1 is KGHDR, CDR2 SFDVKD, per germline. The junction had 7 bases not matched to a gene; V was cut back by 4 bases and J by 5 bases. The CDR3 DNA is TGTGCCACCAGTGACCAAGGGACTAGCGGGAGGGTCAACAATGAGCAGTTCTTC. Protein product: CATSDQGTSGRVNNEQFF.

The V gene is TRBV18, the J gene TRBJ1-5; a weak D match, TRBD1 (5 bases). Germline values: CDR1 KGHSH, CDR2 LQKENI. With 3 bases removed from V and 6 bases from J, the gap between germline ends came to 15 bases. This CDR3 is 15 amino acids long. The CDR3 nucleotides read TGTGCCAGCTCACCGGGGATAGGGGTCGGTCAGCCCCAGCATTTT. It encodes CASSPGIGVGQPQHF.

The V call is TRBV6-4, the J call TRBJ2-3; 8 nucleotides line up with TRBD2. Unmatched junction bases numbered 8, after V lost 5 bases and J lost 4 bases. CDR1 and CDR2 (germline): MRHNA, SNTAGT. CDR3 size: 15 residues. CDR3: CASSSTGGAADTQYF. CDR3 coding DNA: TGTGCCAGCAGTTCCACGGGGGGGGCCGCAGATACGCAGTATTTT.

The chain joins TRBV27 to TRBJ2-3; D is possibly TRBD2 (5 bases). This CDR3 contains 15 residues. V lost 6 bases and J lost 2, with 15 bases in between. Germline V gene lookup returns CDR1 MNHEY and CDR2 SMNVEV (reference sequence). The CDR3 DNA sequence: TGTGCCAGCAGCCAAACCAGCGGATACACAGATACGCAGTATTTT. Protein sequence: CASSQTSGYTDTQYF.

J is TRBJ2-7 and V is TRBV27; 8 nucleotides line up with TRBD2. This CDR3 region has 14 residues. Trimming took 5 bases from V and 0 from J; bases not matched to a gene: 3. In germline, CDR1 is MNHEY, CDR2 SMNVEV (reference sequence). The CDR3 loop is CASSPGLDSYEQYF. CDR3 DNA: TGTGCCAGCAGTCCGGGACTAGACTCCTACGAGCAGTACTTC.

Details on this clone: The same CDR3 also results from other DNA sequences found in this sample. V is TRBV29-1 and J is TRBJ2-3; possibly TRBD1 for D (5 bases). The CDR3 consists of 11 residues. CDR1 is SQVTM and CDR2 is ANQGSEA in the germline V gene. Trimming removed 6 bases at V and 3 bases at J, with 7 bases between. The CDR3 DNA is TGCAGCGTGGGGCAAACAGATACGCAGTATTTT. Residues: CSVGQTDTQYF.

The sample holds one count of this clone. The rearrangement links TRBV5-5 to TRBJ1-3, with D unresolved. The CDR3 sequence is 16 residues long. Trimming removed 4 bases from V and 4 bases from J, with 18 bases in between. The germline V gene encodes CDR1 SGHKS and CDR2 YYEKEE (reference sequence). Here the CDR3 reads CASSPPGAGLGNTIYF. DNA for the CDR3: TGTGCCAGCAGCCCCCCCGGAGCAGGTCTCGGAAACACCATATATTTT.

The V gene is TRBV5-1, the J gene TRBJ2-1; 10 bases map to TRBD2. CDR1 and CDR2 (germline): SGHRS, YFSETQ. The trim removed 3 bases at V and 4 bases at J, leaving 7 bases unmatched. There are 16 residues in the CDR3. CDR3 bases: TGCGCCAGCAGCTCTCGCGGGACTAGCGAATACAATGAGCAGTTCTTC. Translating gives CASSSRGTSEYNEQFF.

The chain employs TRBV28 and TRBJ2-5, with D possibly called TRBD1 or TRBD2 (5 bases each). Germline V gene data show CDR1 as MDHEN and CDR2 as SYDVKM. Trimming removed 6 bases from V and 2 bases from J, with 13 bases in between. This CDR3 is 14 amino acids long. CDR3 DNA sequence: TGTGCCAGCAGCCTCCGGGGCGGGCAAGAGACCCAGTACTTC. Encoded protein: CASSLRGGQETQYF. Full variable domain (missing parts from reference TRBV28 and TRBJ2-5): DVKVTQSSRYLVKRTGEKVFLECVQDMDHENMFWYRQDPGLGLRLIYFSYDVKMKEKGDIPEGYSVSREKKERFSLILESASTNQTSMYLCASSLRGGQETQYFGPGTRLLVL.

The chain couples TRBV12-5 to TRBJ1-1; 7 nucleotides line up with TRBD1. The length of the CDR3 is 11 residues. CDR1 is LGHNT and CDR2 is FRNRAP in the germline V gene. With 5 bases clipped from V and 6 bases from J, the junction kept 0 bases outside the gene matches. The CDR3 DNA sequence: TGTGCTAGTGGTGGGACAGCTGAAGCTTTCTTT. It yields the protein CASGGTAEAFF.

This clone appeared a single time. This chain joins TRBV7-3 and TRBJ1-5; D is undetermined. Trimming left V 1 base short and J 3 bases short, with 4 bases between. This CDR3 contains 13 residues. CDR1 SGHTA and CDR2 FQGTGA come from the germline V gene. The CDR3 protein is CASSLMANQPQHF. DNA for the CDR3: TGTGCCAGCAGCTTAATGGCCAATCAGCCCCAGCATTTT.

The V call is TRBV7-9, the J call TRBJ1-1; D not resolved. CDR3 length equals 13 residues. V was trimmed by 5 bases and J by 5 bases, leaving 12 bases between them. Germline loops: CDR1 SEHNR, CDR2 FQNEAQ (reference sequence). In DNA form, the CDR3 reads TGTGCCAGCAGCGCCATGAGGCGAACTGAAGCTTTCTTT. This codes for CASSAMRRTEAFF.

This clone showed up just once. The chain is built from TRBV21-1 and TRBJ2-7. TRBV21-1 represents a pseudogene. The CDR3 contains 11 residues. CDR3 DNA sequence: TGTGCCAGCAGCTGCTCCTACGAGCAGTACTTC. Encoded protein: CASSCSYEQYF.

J is TRBJ2-1 and V is TRBV6-2 or TRBV6-3, with a tentative D call TRBD2 (6 bases). This CDR3 region has 15 residues. From germline, CDR1 is MNHEY and CDR2 SVGEGT. Trimming removed 2 bases from V and 1 base from J, with 9 bases in between. The CDR3 sequence: CASSYEAGSYNEQFF. DNA for the CDR3: TGTGCCAGCAGTTACGAGGCGGGGTCCTACAATGAGCAGTTCTTC.

The V gene is TRBV6-5, the J gene TRBJ1-1; 7 nucleotides agree with TRBD1. The CDR3 runs 13 residues. Trimming removed 5 bases from V and 5 bases from J; junction bases left unmatched: 5. Germline CDR1 MNHEY, CDR2 SVGAGI. The CDR3 loop is CASSTAGGTEAFF. In DNA, the CDR3 is TGTGCCAGCAGTACCGCAGGGGGGACTGAAGCTTTCTTT.

The rearrangement uses TRBV2 and TRBJ1-1; D perhaps matches TRBD1 (5 bases). With 5 bases removed from V and 2 bases from J, the gap between germline ends came to 9 bases. The V gene's germline CDR1 is SNHLY and CDR2 FYNNEI. There are 13 residues in the CDR3. Written as DNA, the CDR3 is TGTGCCAGCAGTATGACAGTAAACACTGAAGCTTTCTTT. Amino acid sequence: CASSMTVNTEAFF.

Only one count was recorded for this clone. CDR3 in amino acids: CASSLPGLAGGRSGELFF. The CDR3 bases are TGTGCCAGCAGCTTACCGGGACTAGCGGGAGGGCGTAGCGGGGAGCTGTTTTTT. The gene calls are TRBV7-9 and TRBJ2-2, with TRBD2 identical over 16 bases. Germline assignment: CDR1 SEHNR and CDR2 FQNEAQ (reference sequence). CDR3 length equals 18 residues. The junction had 7 bases not matched to a gene; V was cut back by 2 bases and J by 7 bases.